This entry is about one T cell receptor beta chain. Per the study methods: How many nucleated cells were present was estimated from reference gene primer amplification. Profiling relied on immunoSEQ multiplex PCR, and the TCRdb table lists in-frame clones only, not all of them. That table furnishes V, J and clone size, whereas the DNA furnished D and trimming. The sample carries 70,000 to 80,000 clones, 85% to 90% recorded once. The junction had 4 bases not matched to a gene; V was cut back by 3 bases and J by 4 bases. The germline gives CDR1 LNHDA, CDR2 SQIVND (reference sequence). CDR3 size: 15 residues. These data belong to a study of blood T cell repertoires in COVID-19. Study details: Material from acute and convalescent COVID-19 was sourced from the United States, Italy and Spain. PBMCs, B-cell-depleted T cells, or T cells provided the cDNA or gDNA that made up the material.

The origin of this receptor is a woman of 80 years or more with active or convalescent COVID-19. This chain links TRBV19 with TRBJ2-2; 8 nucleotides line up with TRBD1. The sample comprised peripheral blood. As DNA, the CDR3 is TGTGCCAGTAGTATCCAGGGGGCGGTCACCGGGGAGCTGTTTTTT. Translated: CASSIQGAVTGELFF.